The present entry profiles one T cell receptor beta chain with its context. Trimming stripped 3 bases from V and 6 bases from J, with 14 bases between. The V gene's germline CDR1 is KGHSH and CDR2 LQKENI. This CDR3 is built from 14 residues. As handled by the study authors: Estimates of nucleated cell counts were drawn from the amplification of reference gene primers. TCRdb's table, derived via immunoSEQ multiplex PCR, lists solely in-frame clones and lacks some. That table supplies the V and J calls and clone size; D and trimming were determined from the DNA. The repertoire has some 120,000 clones, almost 70% of them found once; the top ten carry approximately 2%. The data stem from a study of blood T cell repertoires in COVID-19. Study-wide context: Material from acute and convalescent COVID-19 was sourced from the United States, Italy and Spain.

The sequenced material came from peripheral blood. The chain joins TRBV18 to TRBJ1-2; D call uncertain. The origin of this receptor is a woman between 65 and 79 years old with acute or convalescent COVID-19. CDR3 protein: CASSPSTVKDGYTF. CDR3 bases: TGTGCCAGCTCACCTTCCACAGTCAAGGATGGCTACACCTTC.